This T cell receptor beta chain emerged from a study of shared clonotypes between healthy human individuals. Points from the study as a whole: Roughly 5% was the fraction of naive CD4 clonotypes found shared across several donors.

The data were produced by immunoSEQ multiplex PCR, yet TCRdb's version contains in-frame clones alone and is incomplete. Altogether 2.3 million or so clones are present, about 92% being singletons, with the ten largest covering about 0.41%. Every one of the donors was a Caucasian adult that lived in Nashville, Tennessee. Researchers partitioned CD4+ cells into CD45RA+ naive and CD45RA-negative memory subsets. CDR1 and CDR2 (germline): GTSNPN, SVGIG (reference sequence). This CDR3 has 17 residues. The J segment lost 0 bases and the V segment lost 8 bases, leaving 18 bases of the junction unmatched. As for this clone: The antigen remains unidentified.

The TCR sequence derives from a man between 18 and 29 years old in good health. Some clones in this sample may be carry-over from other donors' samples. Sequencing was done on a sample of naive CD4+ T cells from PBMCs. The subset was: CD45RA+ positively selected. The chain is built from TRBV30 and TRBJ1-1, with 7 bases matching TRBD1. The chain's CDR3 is CAGIPGTAGLMNTEAFF. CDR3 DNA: TGTGCCGGCATCCCCGGGACAGCGGGGCTAATGAACACTGAAGCTTTCTTT.